This T cell receptor beta chain was profiled in a study of CD8+ T cells in alopecia areata (dated 2018 in TCRdb). About the investigation overall: Skin from C3H/HeJ donors with spontaneous alopecia (6-12 months old) was grafted onto female C3H/HeJ recipients that were about 7-11 weeks old. The study used high-throughput TCRbeta sequencing to examine T cell clonal expansion in alopecia areata, in both the C3H/HeJ mouse model and human patients. In humans, TCRbeta sequencing was performed on scalp tissue and on sorted CD4+ and CD8+ peripheral blood T cells from healthy controls and from patients with patchy or totalis/universalis alopecia areata. Scalp clonality was compared among normal scalp (n=4), patchy alopecia areata scalp (n=8), and alopecia totalis/universalis scalp (n=8). RNA was obtained with the PAXgene miRNA kit for fixed scalp, the miRNeasy kit for PBMCs, and the RNeasy kit for mouse skin. TCRbeta CDR3 regions were amplified by immunoSEQ multiplex PCR using 35 Vbeta forward and 13 Jbeta reverse primers.

This clone was found a few times. Its antigen remains unidentified. Given a much more abundant clone one base away, this may be a read error. The gene names and germline sequences used here belong to the mouse. The read falls 4 residues short of the CDR3 end, and the missing part is taken from the germline J gene. Receptor amplification or capture employed the immunoSEQ multiplex PCR assay. For TCR sequencing, RNA was extracted from every sample and reverse transcribed into cDNA to serve as template. First-strand cDNA was synthesized with SuperScript III using a 2:1 mix of oligo-dT and random hexamers. A synthetic immune receptor repertoire was used to assess amplification bias, and residual bias was removed computationally. Sequencing of the libraries was done on Illumina HiSeq using 60 bp reads that spanned the CDR3 and were read from J toward V. In the paper's pipeline: Raw reads were preprocessed to remove errors, and CDR3 was defined according to IMGT conventions as the region from the conserved cysteine to phenylalanine. Clonality was calculated as 1 minus Shannon entropy normalized by log2 of the number of productive unique TCRs. Whether scalp clones were CD4 or CD8 was inferred by matching scalp TCRbeta sequences against CD4 and CD8 repertoires sorted from blood. What TCRdb holds here is the immuneACCESS table cut down to in-frame rearrangements. Part of the clones is not present; checked against another copy, under half of the missing clones reflect an unresolved V gene, and the others are unexplained. For V, J and clone size, that table is used; D and trimming come from the DNA. The table puts around 290,000 clones in this sample, none counted just once. The top ten clonotypes cover roughly 1.2% of the sample.

Study-wide conclusions, independent of this receptor: Higher clonality and more expanded CD8+ clones were observed in lesional scalp than in normal scalp, particularly in alopecia totalis/universalis, a finding suggestive of antigenic drive. Compared with mice, TCR sequences shared between patients were less clear, possibly partly because of HLA diversity across the patient population. Scalp TCR repertoire analysis is complicated because resident alphabeta T cells in normal human skin are also sequenced, whereas mouse skin is dominated by gammadelta T cells.

Cells from pooled mouse cutaneous lymph nodes were stained for CD4, CD8alpha, NKG2D, NKG2ACE and other markers and then sorted on a BD Influx. The CDR3 measures 13 amino acids from cysteine to phenylalanine. Of the CDR3's DNA, 27 bases were read; they are in frame from base 1. CDR1 and CDR2 (SNHLY, FYNGKV) derive from the germline V gene (reference sequence). Relative to germline, V is missing 5 bases and J is missing 2 bases, with 1 base of the junction outside any gene match. The sequencing input was CD4+ T cells sorted from a lymph node. This sequence was found in a C3H/HeJ mouse with alopecia areata. Mice in this strain carry MHC haplotype H2-k. The rearranged chain carries TRBV3 and TRBJ2-5; 7 middle bases align to TRBD1. The DNA read from the CDR3 is TGTGCCAGCAGCCGGGACAGCCAAGAC. Translated, this is CASSRDSQD. In full, the CDR3 is CASSRDSQDTQYF.